Below are 11 T cell receptor beta chains sequenced from a single sample in a study of spatial heterogeneity in lung cancer. Their recognized antigens are unknown. Study findings and constraints: Counts of expanded intratumoral alpha and beta TCRs tracked tumor mutation counts.

The time point: sample taken at primary tumor resection. Via MiXCR, TCRdb re-called the 5' RACE reads, giving one row per CDR3 protein. Altogether 3,000 to 4,000 distinct CDR3 sequences are present, about 5% being singletons, with the ten largest covering 32%. The specimen comprised lung tumor tissue, sampled at surgery. These receptors originate from a female donor with early-stage non-small cell lung cancer.

This clonotype is deemed medium-sized. The chain has TRBV11-2 and TRBJ2-5; D not resolved. Germline CDR1 is SGHAT and CDR2 is FQNNGV. Trimming cost V 0 bases and J 5 bases, with 10 bases left between them. CDR3 length equals 14 residues. As DNA, the CDR3 is TGTGCCAGCAGCTTAGAGGGCAGCTGGGAGACCCAGTACTTC. Translated: CASSLEGSWETQYF. Drawing the rest from reference TRBV11-2 and TRBJ2-5, the complete variable domain is EAGVAQSPRYKIIEKRQSVAFWCNPISGHATLYWYQQILGQGPKLLIQFQNNGVVDDSQLPKDRFSAERLKGVDSTLKIQPAKLEDSAVYLCASSLEGSWETQYFGPGTRLLVL.

This clonotype is deemed medium-sized (0.01 to 0.1%). The chain carries TRBV12-3 or TRBV12-4 and TRBJ2-1; 7 positions agree with TRBD2. Losses at the gene ends were 1 base for V and 0 bases for J; bases not matched to a gene: 3. CDR3 length: 16 amino acids. Here the CDR3 reads CASSLGRGGSYNEQFF. The CDR3 bases are TGTGCCAGCAGTTTAGGACGCGGGGGCTCCTACAATGAGCAGTTCTTC.

This clonotype is deemed medium-sized. The chain couples TRBV11-3 to TRBJ2-3; 12 bases are a match to TRBD2. The CDR3 runs to 16 residues. Germline CDR1 SGHNT, CDR2 YENEEA. The J segment lost 3 bases and the V segment lost 5 bases, leaving 6 bases of the junction unmatched. The CDR3 sequence is CASSIGTSGRTDTQYF. The CDR3 bases are TGTGCCAGCAGCATCGGGACTAGCGGGCGGACAGATACGCAGTATTTT.

This chain links TRBV7-8 with TRBJ2-3, with 9 bases that match TRBD1. The V segment lost 2 bases and the J segment 0 bases; nucleotides outside the gene matches: 3. Germline V gene lookup returns CDR1 SGHVS and CDR2 FQNEAQ. The CDR3 runs to 16 residues. The CDR3 reads CASSLWGTGSTDTQYF. DNA for the CDR3: TGTGCCAGCAGCTTATGGGGGACAGGGAGCACAGATACGCAGTATTTT. The full variable domain, completed using reference TRBV7-8 and TRBJ2-3, is GAGVSQSPRYKVAKRGQDVALRCDPISGHVSLFWYQQALGQGPEFLTYFQNEAQLDKSGLPSDRFFAERPEGSVSTLKIQRTQQEDSAVYLCASSLWGTGSTDTQYFGPGTRLTVL.

This clonotype is medium-sized by share. The DNA of the CDR3 is TGTGCCACCAGTGATTCGAAACACATGAACACTGAAGCTTTCTTT. Protein: CATSDSKHMNTEAFF. This chain uses TRBV24-1 with TRBJ1-1, with no clear D. This CDR3 comprises 15 residues. The ends were cut back, 2 bases at V and 0 bases at J, with 9 bases in the middle. The V gene's germline CDR1 is KGHDR and CDR2 SFDVKD.

By sample fraction, this clonotype is medium-sized. The V call is TRBV5-1, the J call TRBJ2-1; possibly TRBD2 for D (5 bases). Germline V gene data show CDR1 as SGHRS and CDR2 as YFSETQ. V was trimmed by 0 bases and J by 8 bases, leaving 6 bases between them. The CDR3 consists of 12 residues. The CDR3 spells CASSLGEYEQFF. Here the CDR3 DNA reads TGCGCCAGCAGCTTGGGGGAGTATGAGCAGTTCTTC.

By share, this clonotype ranks as medium-sized. The chain couples TRBV28 to TRBJ1-2; D gene unclear. This CDR3 comprises 15 residues. The germline V gene has CDR1 MDHEN and CDR2 SYDVKM. Trimming shortened V by 5 bases and J by 4 bases, and 17 bases separated the two germline ends. The CDR3 DNA is TGTGCCAGCAGTCCGGGTAGTTTTGGTAGCTATGGCTACACCTTC. This codes for CASSPGSFGSYGYTF.

This clonotype was counted between two and nine times. The rearrangement uses TRBV4-1 and TRBJ1-1; a weak D match, TRBD1 (5 bases). This CDR3 contains 15 residues. Trimming removed 1 base from V and 0 bases from J, with 9 bases in between. Germline V gene data show CDR1 as MGHRA and CDR2 as YSYEKL. The CDR3 region is CASSQVRQLNTEAFF. For the CDR3, the DNA is TGCGCCAGCAGCCAAGTAAGACAGCTGAACACTGAAGCTTTCTTT.

This clonotype is medium-sized (0.01 to 0.1%) in the sample. This CDR3 is CASSRTSGRADTQYF. For the CDR3, the DNA is TGTGCCAGCAGCCGGACTAGCGGGAGGGCAGATACGCAGTATTTT. This chain links TRBV6-5 with TRBJ2-3; TRBD2 matches at 15 bases. The CDR3 loop spans 15 amino acids. Germline-derived CDR1 and CDR2 are MNHEY and SVGAGI. V dropped 6 bases and J dropped 4; count of bases not matched to a gene: 2.

The chain links TRBV12-3 or TRBV12-4 to TRBJ2-2; TRBD1 matches at 9 bases. This CDR3 has 16 amino acids. V gave up 6 bases and J gave up 5 bases; unmatched junction bases: 10. Here the CDR3 DNA reads TGTGCCAGCAGGGGCCGGGACAGGGATATTACCGGGGAGCTGTTTTTT. Translating it yields CASRGRDRDITGELFF.

This clonotype rates as medium-sized (0.01 to 0.1%). The chain links TRBV3-1 to TRBJ1-1; 10 bases align to TRBD1. Germline V lookup: CDR1 LGHDT, CDR2 YNNKEL (reference sequence). Trimming removed 5 bases from V and 4 bases from J; junction bases left unmatched: 7. This CDR3 is 15 amino acids long. CDR3 nucleotides: TGTGCCAGCAGCGACAGGGGGCGAACGGGCACTGAAGCTTTCTTT. Translation gives CASSDRGRTGTEAFF.